This T cell receptor beta chain was sequenced for a study of blood T cell repertoires in COVID-19. Study details: There were acute and convalescent COVID-19 samples, and they came from the United States, Italy and Spain. PBMCs, B-cell-depleted T cells, or T cells were the source of the cDNA or gDNA that made up the material.

Germline V gene data show CDR1 as SGHRS and CDR2 as YFSETQ. Trimming stripped 0 bases from V and 2 bases from J, with 12 bases between. This CDR3 region has 16 residues. Data came from immunoSEQ multiplex PCR; TCRdb stores just in-frame clones and leaves some out. This sample has 85,000 to 95,000 clones, with 70% to 85% found just once. The chain combines TRBV5-1 with TRBJ1-5, with D tentatively TRBD1 (6 bases). The source of this sequence is a man in his 70s with acute or convalescent COVID-19. What was sequenced was peripheral blood. CDR3 protein: CASSLVPGVGNQPQHF. DNA for the CDR3: TGCGCCAGCAGCTTGGTCCCAGGGGTCGGCAATCAGCCCCAGCATTTT.